The 23 T cell receptor beta chains listed next were all sequenced from one sample in a study of T cells after yellow fever vaccination. Each CDR3 protein gets one entry after TCRdb re-called the 5' RACE reads with MiXCR. The sample records some 150,000 distinct CDR3 sequences, approximately 9.9% being singletons. The source was CD8+ T cells sorted from PBMCs, collected 45 days after the yellow fever booster vaccination. The receptors originated from a man aged 18 to 29 who received the YFV17D yellow fever vaccine.

The table lists this clonotype with a few counts. The chain uses TRBV6-5 and TRBJ2-2, with D perhaps matching TRBD2 (5 bases). There are 14 residues in the CDR3. V was cut by 7 bases and J by 0 bases, with 9 bases left in between. CDR1 is MNHEY and CDR2 is SVGAGI in the germline V gene. This CDR3 is CASNGGPNTGELFF. Written as DNA, the CDR3 is TGTGCCAGCAACGGAGGCCCGAACACCGGGGAGCTGTTTTTT.

The V gene is TRBV24-1, the J gene TRBJ2-4; D is uncertain. Germline V gene data show CDR1 as KGHDR and CDR2 as SFDVKD. The CDR3 is 14 amino acids. V was cut by 8 bases and J by 0 bases, with 10 bases left in between. CDR3 loop: CATTIELAKNIQYF. The CDR3 DNA sequence: TGTGCCACCACAATCGAACTAGCCAAAAACATTCAGTACTTC.

This chain connects TRBV18 to TRBJ1-1; tentative D call: TRBD1 (6 bases). From germline, CDR1 is KGHSH and CDR2 LQKENI. The CDR3 has 15 amino acids. Trimming pared 3 bases from V and 1 base from J, leaving 12 bases between. The CDR3 loop is CASSPIWTENTEAFF. DNA for the CDR3: TGTGCCAGCTCACCGATCTGGACAGAGAACACTGAAGCTTTCTTT.

This clonotype turned up a few times. The DNA for the CDR3 is TGTGCCAGCAGCGGGGACTACCAAGAGACCCAGTACTTC. It specifies CASSGDYQETQYF. The rearrangement links TRBV7-9 to TRBJ2-5, with D perhaps matching TRBD2 (6 bases). The V gene lost 5 bases and the J gene lost 0 bases, with 7 bases spanning the gap. The CDR3 totals 13 residues. In germline, CDR1 is SEHNR, CDR2 FQNEAQ (reference sequence).

Many counts were recorded for this clonotype. The chain links TRBV6-5 to TRBJ2-7, with D uncertain. Germline CDR1 MNHEY, CDR2 SVGAGI. V lost 5 bases and J 2 bases, leaving 16 bases between the germline ends. CDR3 length: 15 amino acids. In DNA form, the CDR3 reads TGTGCCAGCAGTCACGAATCTTTCAGACCCTACGAGCAGTACTTC. Translated, it gives CASSHESFRPYEQYF.

Ten or more counts support this clonotype. V usage is TRBV7-2 and J usage is TRBJ2-7; no reliable D call. CDR1 SGHTA and CDR2 FQGNSA come from the germline V gene. Trimming left V 0 bases short and J 7 bases short, with 10 bases between. This CDR3 is 13 amino acids long. The CDR3 DNA is TGTGCCAGCAGCTTAGCGGGTCAGACTGAGCAGTACTTC. Encoded protein: CASSLAGQTEQYF.

This clonotype was seen more than once but under ten times. V usage is TRBV4-1 and J usage is TRBJ2-7; 9 bases align to TRBD2. With 1 base clipped from V and 4 bases from J, the junction kept 2 bases outside the gene matches. Germline values: CDR1 MGHRA, CDR2 YSYEKL. This CDR3 has 14 residues. In nucleotides, the CDR3 is TGCGCCAGCAGCCAAGCGCGGGGGGGTTACGAGCAGTACTTC. Translating it yields CASSQARGGYEQYF.

Only a few counts were recorded for this clonotype. The gene calls are TRBV6-6 and TRBJ2-3; tentative D call: TRBD1 (5 bases). CDR3 size: 14 residues. The ends were cut back, 6 bases at V and 6 bases at J, with 16 bases in the middle. Germline-derived CDR1 and CDR2 are MNHNY and SVGAGI (reference sequence). CDR3 region: CASSRARGGDTQYF. The CDR3 DNA follows: TGTGCCAGCAGCCGCGCAAGGGGCGGCGATACGCAGTATTTT.

This clonotype was seen ten or more times. This chain joins TRBV24-1 and TRBJ2-1; 7 bases map to TRBD2. J gave up 8 bases and V 4 bases, and 13 bases lay outside the gene matches. From germline, CDR1 is KGHDR and CDR2 SFDVKD. This CDR3 region has 16 residues. CDR3 sequence: CATSDPSRGTIDEQFF. DNA for the CDR3: TGTGCCACCAGTGACCCTTCCCGCGGGACTATAGATGAGCAGTTCTTC.

This clonotype was picked up a small number of times. V is TRBV10-3 and J is TRBJ2-7; the D is unclear. V dropped 8 bases and J dropped 4 bases, with 12 bases sitting between them. The length of the CDR3 is 12 residues. Germline CDR1 ENHRY, CDR2 SYGVKD. DNA of the CDR3: TGTGCCATCTTGGTCAGAGCTTACGAGCAGTACTTC. Its translation: CAILVRAYEQYF.

J is TRBJ1-5 and V is TRBV4-1; D remains unclear. The CDR3 consists of 16 residues. Germline assignment: CDR1 MGHRA and CDR2 YSYEKL. Trimming took off 1 base at V and 9 bases at J, with 19 bases between the two ends. This CDR3 reads CASSQAWSLRASPQHF. The CDR3 DNA sequence: TGCGCCAGCAGCCAAGCATGGAGCCTTCGAGCATCGCCCCAGCATTTT.

The sample holds a few counts of this clonotype. The V gene is TRBV2, the J gene TRBJ2-5; TRBD2 aligns across 8 bases. The V and J ends lost 3 bases and 4 bases, in that order; junction bases with no gene match: 7. Germline V gene data show CDR1 as SNHLY and CDR2 as FYNNEI. This CDR3 region has 15 residues. The CDR3 coding sequence is TGTGCCAGCAGTGACCCGGGGGGGGCAGGAGAGACCCAGTACTTC. Translated: CASSDPGGAGETQYF.

This clonotype occurred a few times. The chain joins TRBV29-1 to TRBJ1-2, with 7 bases aligning to TRBD1. This CDR3 contains 11 residues. Germline lookup yields CDR1 SQVTM and CDR2 ANQGSEA. V lost 4 bases and J lost 4; bases outside the gene matches: 0. CDR3 amino acids: CSVGTGYGYTF. DNA of the CDR3: TGCAGCGTTGGGACAGGCTATGGCTACACCTTC.

The chain is built from TRBV19 and TRBJ2-7; either TRBD1 or TRBD2 may fit D (6 bases each). The ends were cut back, 8 bases at V and 0 bases at J, with 20 bases in the middle. The germline V gene has CDR1 LNHDA and CDR2 SQIVND (reference sequence). CDR3 size: 16 residues. Here the CDR3 DNA reads TGTGCCAGTTCCCCGTGGTGGGGGGCGAGCTCCTACGAGCAGTACTTC. Protein sequence: CASSPWWGASSYEQYF. Using reference TRBV19 and TRBJ2-7 for the parts outside the CDR3, the full variable domain is DGGITQSPKYLFRKEGQNVTLSCEQNLNHDAMYWYRQDPGQGLRLIYYSQIVNDFQKGDIAEGYSVSREKKESFPLTVTSAQKNPTAFYLCASSPWWGASSYEQYFGPGTRLTVT.

This clonotype has a handful of counts. The CDR3 nucleotides read TGTGCCAGCACGACCGTCCCGGTGAACGTTGATACGCAGTATTTT. Translated, it gives CASTTVPVNVDTQYF. This sequence joins TRBV6-1 and TRBJ2-3, with unresolved D. The V gene's germline CDR1 is MNHNS and CDR2 SASEGT. The length of the CDR3 is 15 residues. V was trimmed by 7 bases and J by 6 bases, leaving 20 bases between them.

A few counts support this clonotype. The chain couples TRBV27 to TRBJ2-1, with 7 nucleotides matching TRBD1. Trimming removed 5 bases from V and 9 bases from J; junction bases left unmatched: 4. The germline V gene has CDR1 MNHEY and CDR2 SMNVEV (reference sequence). The CDR3 sequence is 12 residues long. The CDR3 protein is CASSRGRIEQFF. The CDR3 nucleotides read TGTGCCAGCAGTAGGGGGCGGATTGAGCAGTTCTTC.

This clonotype has only a few counts. The chain carries TRBV5-1 and TRBJ2-1; D ambiguous. V lost 4 bases and J lost 6, with 14 bases in between. CDR3 length equals 14 residues. Germline-derived CDR1 and CDR2 are SGHRS and YFSETQ. CDR3 DNA: TGCGCCAGCAGCCAAACCTGGGGATCCAATGAGCAGTTCTTC. This encodes CASSQTWGSNEQFF.

This clonotype was seen a few times. The chain is built from TRBV3-1 and TRBJ2-2, with 13 bases lining up with TRBD2. The germline V gene has CDR1 LGHDT and CDR2 YNNKEL (reference sequence). This CDR3 has 18 residues. V dropped 3 bases and J dropped 7; count of bases not matched to a gene: 11. CDR3 nucleotide sequence: TGTGCCAGCAGCCAGCGGCCGACTAGCGGGGGGTACGGCGGGGAGCTGTTTTTT. Protein: CASSQRPTSGGYGGELFF.

This clonotype has more than one count but fewer than ten. This chain connects TRBV7-3 to TRBJ2-6; a weak D match, TRBD1 (7 bases). V was trimmed by 5 bases and J by 2 bases, leaving 13 bases between them. The CDR3 has 16 residues. CDR1 is SGHTA, CDR2 FQGTGA, per germline. CDR3: CASSLRGEAGANVLTF. CDR3 coding DNA: TGTGCCAGCAGCCTCAGGGGGGAAGCTGGGGCCAACGTCCTGACTTTC.

The chain recombines TRBV12-3 or TRBV12-4 with TRBJ2-7, with a possible D match to TRBD1 (5 bases). This CDR3 has 14 residues. Trimming left V 3 bases short and J 1 base short, with 10 bases between. The CDR3 DNA reads TGTGCCAGCAGTTTTTGGGGCAAATCCTACGAGCAGTACTTC. Translated, it gives CASSFWGKSYEQYF.

The rearrangement uses TRBV4-2 and TRBJ1-2; D ambiguous. This CDR3 spans 13 amino acids. Trimming removed 2 bases from V and 6 bases from J, with 10 bases in between. The germline gives CDR1 LGHNA, CDR2 YNFKEQ. This CDR3 reads CASSQQPLDGYTF. The CDR3 bases are TGTGCCAGCAGCCAACAACCTCTTGATGGCTACACCTTC.

The chain has TRBV12-3 or TRBV12-4 and TRBJ1-1; TRBD1 matches at 7 bases. The CDR3 sequence is 14 residues long. Trimming took 5 bases from V and 0 from J; bases not matched to a gene: 3. In DNA form, the CDR3 reads TGTGCCAGCAGTCCACAGGGGCTGAACACTGAAGCTTTCTTT. It yields the protein CASSPQGLNTEAFF.

V and J are TRBV20-1 and TRBJ2-3; tentative D call: TRBD2 (6 bases). The length of the CDR3 is 13 residues. V dropped 6 bases and J dropped 10 bases, with 20 bases sitting between them. Germline values: CDR1 DFQATT, CDR2 SNEGSKA (reference sequence). DNA of the CDR3: TGCAGTGCGAGGAACAGCGGGCATTCACCGCAGTATTTT. Translated: CSARNSGHSPQYF.